This T cell receptor beta chain was captured by sequencing in a study of control samples from healthy donors and cancer patients. This clone was recorded a few times. The V end was cut by 4 bases, the J end by 0 bases, with 3 bases between. Germline V gives CDR1 SEHNR, CDR2 FQNEAQ (reference sequence). There are 13 residues in the CDR3. Sequencing was performed with immunoSEQ multiplex PCR; in TCRdb, only in-frame clones are kept and a portion is missing. This sample has over 90,000 clones, with roughly 91% found just once. The V call is TRBV7-9, the J call TRBJ1-4; no reliable D call. The TCR was taken from a man aged 55 to 70 with lung cancer. The specimen was PBMCs. CDR3 coding DNA: TGTGCCAGCAGCTCCGCAACTAATGAAAAACTGTTTTTT. Its translation is CASSSATNEKLFF.